Sequencing of this TCR beta chain was carried out in a study of shared clonotypes between healthy human individuals. CDR3 size: 12 residues. CDR1 is SGHTA and CDR2 is FQGNSA in the germline V gene. V dropped 5 bases and J dropped 0 bases, with 4 bases sitting between them. Caucasian adults residing in Nashville, Tennessee made up all the donors. CD4+ cells yielded CD45RA+ naive and CD45RA-negative memory subsets. Assay execution took place at the deep level. Here immunoSEQ multiplex PCR was the method, and the copy in TCRdb shows in-frame clones only, minus some. The sample holds around 1.1 million clones, 77% seen once.

The clonotype was recovered from a young man in good health. Some clones in this sample may be carry-over from other donors' samples. The chain employs TRBV7-2 and TRBJ1-2; D unclear. The sample was memory CD4+ T cells from PBMCs. Described subset: CD45RA-negative fraction. Written as DNA, the CDR3 is TGTGCCAGCAGCCGGACTAACTATGGCTACACCTTC. Encoded protein: CASSRTNYGYTF. Looking up the rest from reference TRBV7-2 and TRBJ1-2 gives the full variable domain: GAGVSQSPSNKVTEKGKDVELRCDPISGHTALYWYRQSLGQGLEFLIYFQGNSAPDKSGLPSDRFSAERTGGSVSTLTIQRTQQEDSAVYLCASSRTNYGYTFGSGTRLTVV.